These 19 T cell receptor beta chains were all obtained from the same sample, sequenced in a study of vaccination effects on CD4 cells after COVID-19. No antigen has been identified for these receptors. Profiling relied on immunoSEQ multiplex PCR, and the TCRdb table lists in-frame clones only, not all of them. This sample has about 24,000 clones, with just under 75% found just once. With the ViraFEST assay, the study expanded antigen-specific CD4+ T cells using viral peptide pools, then sequenced them. With about 9 days of culture completed, CD4+ T cells were isolated. Previously uninfected by SARS-CoV-2, the vaccine recipients also showed negative nucleocapsid antibodies. Sequences were derived from CD4+ T cells from PBMCs cultured with SARS-CoV-2 spike peptides, sampled before COVID-19 vaccination. These TCRs come from a human donor who received a COVID-19 vaccine.

This sequence joins TRBV19 and TRBJ2-7; perhaps TRBD2 as D (6 bases). This CDR3 has 15 amino acids. Trimming cost V 2 bases and J 1 base, with 12 bases left between them. Germline V CDR1 and CDR2: LNHDA, SQIVND (reference sequence). The CDR3 protein is CASSISAGRSYEQYF. CDR3 sequence (DNA): TGTGCCAGTAGTATATCGGCAGGGAGGTCCTACGAGCAGTACTTC.

This clone was counted a few times. The chain joins TRBV7-6 to TRBJ1-6, with no clear D. CDR1 and CDR2 (germline): SGHVS, FNYEAQ. This CDR3 contains 15 residues. Trimming took off 1 base at V and 5 bases at J, with 9 bases between the two ends. The DNA for the CDR3 is TGTGCCAGCAGCTTAGACCTCACGGATAATTCACCCCTCCACTTT. Its protein is CASSLDLTDNSPLHF.

The gene calls are TRBV16 and TRBJ2-7, with D possibly matching TRBD2 (6 bases). V was clipped by 1 base and J by 5 bases, with 18 bases between them. Germline assignment: CDR1 KGHSY and CDR2 FQNENV. The CDR3 is 16 amino acids. CDR3 nucleotide sequence: TGTGCCAGCAGCCAATGGCCCGGGAGTCTTATCGACGAGCAGTACTTC. This encodes CASSQWPGSLIDEQYF.

This clone is judged medium-sized. The V gene is TRBV7-9, the J gene TRBJ2-5; tentative D call: TRBD2 (5 bases). Germline V lookup: CDR1 SEHNR, CDR2 FQNEAQ (reference sequence). Trimming pared 1 base from V and 6 bases from J, leaving 12 bases between. The CDR3 contains 14 residues. In nucleotides, the CDR3 is TGTGCCAGCAGCTTAGATCTCGGGGTGCAGACCCAGTACTTC. Translating gives CASSLDLGVQTQYF.

The rearrangement uses TRBV6-5 and TRBJ1-3, with D uncertain. Per the germline V gene, CDR1 is MNHEY and CDR2 is SVGAGI. The V and J ends lost 5 bases and 3 bases respectively, with 14 bases between them. This CDR3 region has 15 residues. CDR3 nucleotides: TGTGCCAGCAGTCCCCCGGGGAGGAATGGAAACACCATATATTTT. Translating gives CASSPPGRNGNTIYF.

In its sample, this clone is medium-sized. V and J are TRBV21-1 and TRBJ1-2. TRBV21-1 is given as a pseudogene. This CDR3 has 16 amino acids. CDR3 nucleotide sequence: TGTGCCAGCAGCAAAAAGAGGGGGGTGCGCTACTATGGCTACACCTTC. Amino acid sequence: CASSKKRGVRYYGYTF.

The chain joins TRBV11-2 to TRBJ1-5; no definite D call. Trimming took 2 bases from V and 10 from J, leaving 12 bases between them. Germline V lookup: CDR1 SGHAT, CDR2 FQNNGV. This CDR3 has 13 residues. CDR3 sequence: CASSLSISNPQHF. The CDR3 DNA follows: TGTGCCAGCAGCTTATCTATCTCCAATCCCCAGCATTTT.

This clone came up a few times. V and J are TRBV27 and TRBJ1-3; tentatively, D is TRBD1 (6 bases). Trimming removed 5 bases from V and 2 bases from J, with 16 bases in between. The CDR3 spans 16 residues. Germline CDR1 and CDR2: MNHEY and SMNVEV (reference sequence). CDR3 nucleotide sequence: TGTGCCAGCAGTCCAGGACAGACTTATACTGGAAACACCATATATTTT. As protein: CASSPGQTYTGNTIYF.

This clone was seen a few times. The CDR3 sequence: CASSFGRTENSPLHF. DNA for the CDR3: TGTGCCAGCAGCTTTGGACGGACAGAAAATTCACCCCTCCACTTT. The chain uses TRBV6-5 and TRBJ1-6; D is perhaps TRBD1 (6 bases). V was pared by 6 bases and J by 7 bases, with 16 bases between. The CDR3 covers 15 residues. The germline gives CDR1 MNHEY, CDR2 SVGAGI.

The CDR3 spells CASSFSGDRQETQYF. CDR3 nucleotide sequence: TGCGCCAGCAGCTTTAGTGGGGATAGGCAAGAGACCCAGTACTTC. J is TRBJ2-5 and V is TRBV5-1; no definite D call. The CDR3 runs 15 residues. The V and J ends lost 2 bases and 2 bases respectively, with 13 bases between them. Germline V gene sequence: CDR1 SGHRS, CDR2 YFSETQ.

This clone appeared a few times. The rearrangement uses TRBV19 and TRBJ2-5, with 8 bases aligning to TRBD1. V trimming: 3 bases; J trimming: 0 bases; junction bases outside the gene matches: 3. This CDR3 is 15 amino acids long. Germline V lookup: CDR1 LNHDA, CDR2 SQIVND (reference sequence). The CDR3 loop is CASSIRRGHQETQYF. The CDR3 nucleotides read TGTGCCAGTAGTATCCGCAGGGGGCACCAAGAGACCCAGTACTTC.

The chain has TRBV6-5 and TRBJ1-4; D uncertain. Germline values: CDR1 MNHEY, CDR2 SVGAGI. V lost 8 bases and J 10 bases, leaving 17 bases between the germline ends. This CDR3 is 13 amino acids long. CDR3 sequence (DNA): TGTGCCAGCCTCCCGGGAGGGCCGGGAAAACTGTTTTTT. Translating it yields CASLPGGPGKLFF.

This chain uses TRBV7-2 with TRBJ2-2; 8 positions agree with TRBD2. CDR1 and CDR2 (germline): SGHTA, FQGNSA. The CDR3 is made up of 16 amino acids. With 2 bases clipped from V and 5 bases from J, the junction kept 7 bases outside the gene matches. As DNA, the CDR3 is TGTGCCAGCAGCTTATGGAGCGGGGGAGGTACCGGGGAGCTGTTTTTT. Protein: CASSLWSGGGTGELFF.

The rearrangement joins TRBV18 to TRBJ2-6; D perhaps matches TRBD1 (6 bases). The germline gives CDR1 KGHSH, CDR2 LQKENI. The CDR3 totals 18 residues. The ends were cut back, 0 bases at V and 2 bases at J, with 14 bases in the middle. CDR3 sequence reads: CASSPPVARGPGANVLTF. The CDR3 DNA follows: TGTGCCAGCTCACCACCGGTGGCCAGGGGACCTGGGGCCAACGTCCTGACTTTC.

V usage is TRBV15 and J usage is TRBJ1-1; 8 bases map to TRBD1. J lost 4 bases, V lost 3 bases, and 1 base had no gene match. This CDR3 spans 13 amino acids. In germline, CDR1 is LNHNV, CDR2 YYDKDF (reference sequence). CDR3 DNA: TGTGCCACCAGCAGTACAGGGGGCACTGAAGCTTTCTTT. It is translated as CATSSTGGTEAFF.

This chain links TRBV7-8 with TRBJ2-7; the match to TRBD2 covers 14 bases. The trim removed 4 bases at V and 6 bases at J, leaving 2 bases unmatched. The CDR3 contains 14 residues. CDR1 SGHVS and CDR2 FQNEAQ come from the germline V gene. CDR3 nucleotide sequence: TGTGCCAGCAGCTGGGGACTAGCGGGAGTCGAGCAGTACTTC. Protein sequence: CASSWGLAGVEQYF.

This clone occurred a few times. The chain has TRBV2 and TRBJ1-5; D not resolved. CDR1 is SNHLY and CDR2 is FYNNEI in the germline V gene. The V end was cut by 0 bases, the J end by 4 bases, with 10 bases between. The CDR3 length is 15 residues. The CDR3 nucleotides are TGTGCCAGCAGTGAAGCCCGCTCAGAGAATCAGCCCCAGCATTTT. This codes for CASSEARSENQPQHF.

The chain links TRBV6-2 or TRBV6-3 to TRBJ1-2, with 10 positions matching TRBD1. The trim removed 6 bases at V and 0 bases at J, leaving 4 bases unmatched. Looked up from germline, CDR1 is MNHEY and CDR2 is SVGEGT. CDR3 size: 15 residues. The DNA for the CDR3 is TGTGCCAGCAGCCTAGGGACAGGGGCTAACTATGGCTACACCTTC. Residues: CASSLGTGANYGYTF.

V gene TRBV5-6 combines with J gene TRBJ1-6, with a possible D match to TRBD1 (6 bases). The V and J ends lost 3 bases and 5 bases respectively, with 15 bases between them. This CDR3 is built from 16 residues. Germline V gene sequence: CDR1 SGHDT, CDR2 YYEEEE. CDR3 bases: TGTGCCAGCAGCTGGAGGGACAACCGACATAATTCACCCCTCCACTTT. Amino acid sequence: CASSWRDNRHNSPLHF.